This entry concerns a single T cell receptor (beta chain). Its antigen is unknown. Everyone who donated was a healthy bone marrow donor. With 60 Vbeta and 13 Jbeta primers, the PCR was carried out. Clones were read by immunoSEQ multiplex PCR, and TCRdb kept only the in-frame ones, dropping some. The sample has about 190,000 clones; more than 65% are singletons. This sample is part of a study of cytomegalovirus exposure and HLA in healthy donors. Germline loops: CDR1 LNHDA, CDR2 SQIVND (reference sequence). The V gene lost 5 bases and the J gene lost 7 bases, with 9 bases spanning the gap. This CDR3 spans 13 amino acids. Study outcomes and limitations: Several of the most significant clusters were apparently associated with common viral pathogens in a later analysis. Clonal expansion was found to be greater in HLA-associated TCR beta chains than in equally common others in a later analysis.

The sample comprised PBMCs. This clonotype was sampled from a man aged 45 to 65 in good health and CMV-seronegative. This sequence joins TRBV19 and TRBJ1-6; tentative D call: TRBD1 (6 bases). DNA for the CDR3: TGTGCCAGTAGTCCAAGGGGGAATTCACCCCTCCACTTT. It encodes CASSPRGNSPLHF. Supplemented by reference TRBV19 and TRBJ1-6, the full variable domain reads DGGITQSPKYLFRKEGQNVTLSCEQNLNHDAMYWYRQDPGQGLRLIYYSQIVNDFQKGDIAEGYSVSREKKESFPLTVTSAQKNPTAFYLCASSPRGNSPLHFGNGTRLTVT.